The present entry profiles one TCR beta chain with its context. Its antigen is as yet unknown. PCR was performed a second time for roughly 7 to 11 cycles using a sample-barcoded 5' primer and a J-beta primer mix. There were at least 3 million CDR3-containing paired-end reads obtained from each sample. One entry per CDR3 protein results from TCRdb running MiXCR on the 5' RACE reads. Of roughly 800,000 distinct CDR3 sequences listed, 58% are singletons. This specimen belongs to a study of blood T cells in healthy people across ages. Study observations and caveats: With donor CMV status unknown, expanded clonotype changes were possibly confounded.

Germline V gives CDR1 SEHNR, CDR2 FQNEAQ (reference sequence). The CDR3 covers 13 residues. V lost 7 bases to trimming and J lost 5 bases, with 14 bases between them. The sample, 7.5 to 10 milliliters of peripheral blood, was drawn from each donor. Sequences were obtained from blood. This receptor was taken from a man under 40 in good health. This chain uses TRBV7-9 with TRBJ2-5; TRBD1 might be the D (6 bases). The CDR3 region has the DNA TGTGCCAGCAAATCCCAGGGGCAGGAGACCCAGTACTTC. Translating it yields CASKSQGQETQYF.